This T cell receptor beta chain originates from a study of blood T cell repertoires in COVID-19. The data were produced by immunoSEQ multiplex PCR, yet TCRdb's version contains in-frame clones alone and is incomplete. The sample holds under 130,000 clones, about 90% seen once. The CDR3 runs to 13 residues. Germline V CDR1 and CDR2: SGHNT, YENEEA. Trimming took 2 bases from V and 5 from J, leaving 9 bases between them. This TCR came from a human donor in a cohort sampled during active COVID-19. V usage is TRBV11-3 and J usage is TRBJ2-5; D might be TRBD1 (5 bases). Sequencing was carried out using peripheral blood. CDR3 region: CASSLRGFETQYF. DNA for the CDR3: TGTGCCAGCAGCTTAAGGGGTTTTGAGACCCAGTACTTC. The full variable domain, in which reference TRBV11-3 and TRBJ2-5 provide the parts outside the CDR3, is EAGVVQSPRYKIIEKKQPVAFWCNPISGHNTLYWYLQNLGQGPELLIRYENEEAVDDSQLPKDRFSAERLKGVDSTLKIQPAELGDSAVYLCASSLRGFETQYFGPGTRLLVL.